This TCR beta chain was identified in a study of blood T cells in healthy people across ages. This clonotype turned up a few times. V was clipped by 1 base and J by 0 bases, with 16 bases between them. This CDR3 comprises 17 residues. Germline CDR1 and CDR2: SGHAT and FQNNGV. Together with a sample-barcoded 5' primer, a J-beta primer mix was included in a second PCR lasting about 6 to 12 cycles. Every molecule of cDNA carried a tag from a template-switch adaptor with 12 random nucleotides. Each CDR3 protein gets one entry after TCRdb re-called the 5' RACE reads with MiXCR. The top ten clones hold 40% to 50% of a sample with 700,000 to 850,000 distinct CDR3 sequences, less than 70% of them seen once.

The V gene is TRBV11-2, the J gene TRBJ2-7; no definite D call. Sequenced material: blood. The origin of this receptor is a man of 80 years or more in good health. The CDR3, as DNA: TGTGCCAGCAGCTTAGCAAGGTCACAAATCCACTCCTACGAGCAGTACTTC. This sequence encodes CASSLARSQIHSYEQYF.